This T cell receptor (beta chain) was captured by sequencing in a study of blood T cell repertoires in COVID-19. Participants were aged roughly 18 to 95 years, lived in over 20 US areas, and enrolled virtually. V shed 11 bases and J 4 bases; nucleotides not matched to a gene: 10. CDR3 length: 13 amino acids. Germline V gene lookup returns CDR1 SNHLY and CDR2 FYNNEI. As originally analysed: Amplification with reference gene primers provided the estimates of nucleated cell counts. Sequencing was performed with immunoSEQ multiplex PCR; in TCRdb, only in-frame clones are kept and a portion is missing. The D gene and trimming were derived from the DNA, and the V and J assignments and clone size from that table. The repertoire has around 150,000 clones, roughly 84% of them found once; the top ten carry roughly 5%.

The sequenced sample consisted of PBMCs or T cells enriched from blood (not recorded which). This chain links TRBV2 with TRBJ2-5, with 7 bases identical to TRBD2. This clonotype originated in a man between 65 and 85 years old who had been exposed to COVID-19. For the CDR3, the DNA is TGTGCCTCCCAGAGGCGGGGGACAGAGACCCAGTACTTC. Translated: CASQRRGTETQYF.